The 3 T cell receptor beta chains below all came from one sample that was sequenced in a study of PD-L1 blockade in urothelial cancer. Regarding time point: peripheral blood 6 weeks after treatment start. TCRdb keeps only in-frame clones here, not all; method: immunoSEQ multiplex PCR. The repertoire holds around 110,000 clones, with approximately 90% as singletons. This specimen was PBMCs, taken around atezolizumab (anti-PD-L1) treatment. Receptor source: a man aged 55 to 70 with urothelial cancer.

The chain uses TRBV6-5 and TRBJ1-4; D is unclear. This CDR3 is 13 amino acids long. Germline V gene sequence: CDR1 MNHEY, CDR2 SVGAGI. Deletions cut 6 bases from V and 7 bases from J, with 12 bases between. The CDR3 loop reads CASSSNRAEKLFF. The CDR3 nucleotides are TGTGCCAGCAGCTCGAATAGAGCTGAAAAACTGTTTTTT.

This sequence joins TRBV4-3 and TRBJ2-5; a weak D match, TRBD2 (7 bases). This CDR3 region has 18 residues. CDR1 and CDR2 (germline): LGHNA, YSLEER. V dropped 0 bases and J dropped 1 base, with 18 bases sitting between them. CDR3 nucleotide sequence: TGCGCCAGCAGCCAAGATCTCTATGGCGGGGGCCCCCAAGAGACCCAGTACTTC. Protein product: CASSQDLYGGGPQETQYF.

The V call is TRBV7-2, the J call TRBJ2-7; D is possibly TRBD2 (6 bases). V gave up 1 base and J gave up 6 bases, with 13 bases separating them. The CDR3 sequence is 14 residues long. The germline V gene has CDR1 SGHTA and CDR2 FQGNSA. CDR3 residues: CASSLDTGGGEQYF. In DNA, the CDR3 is TGTGCCAGCAGCTTAGACACTGGGGGAGGCGAGCAGTACTTC.